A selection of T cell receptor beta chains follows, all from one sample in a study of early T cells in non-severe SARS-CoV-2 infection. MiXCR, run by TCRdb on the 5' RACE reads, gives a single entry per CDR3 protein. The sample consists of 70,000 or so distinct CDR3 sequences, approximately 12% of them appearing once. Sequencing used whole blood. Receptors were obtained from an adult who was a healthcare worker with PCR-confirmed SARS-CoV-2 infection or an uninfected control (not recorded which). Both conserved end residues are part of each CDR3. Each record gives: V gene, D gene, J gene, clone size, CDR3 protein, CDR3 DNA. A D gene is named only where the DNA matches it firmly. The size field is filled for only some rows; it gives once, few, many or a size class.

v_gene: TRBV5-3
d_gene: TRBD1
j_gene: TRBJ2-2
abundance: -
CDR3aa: CARSLPGQPNTGELFF
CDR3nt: TGTGCCAGAAGCTTGCCGGGACAGCCGAACACCGGGGAGCTGTTTTTT

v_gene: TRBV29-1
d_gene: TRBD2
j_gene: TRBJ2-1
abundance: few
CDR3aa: CSVVSGGATDYNEQFF
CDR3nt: TGCAGCGTTGTTTCGGGGGGGGCTACGGACTACAATGAGCAGTTCTTC

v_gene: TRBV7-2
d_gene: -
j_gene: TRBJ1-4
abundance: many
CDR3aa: CASSSRQTEKLFF
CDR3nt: TGTGCCAGCAGCTCCAGACAGACTGAAAAACTGTTTTTT

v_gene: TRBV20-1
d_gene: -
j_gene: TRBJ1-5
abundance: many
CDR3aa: CSARRGDLNQPQHF
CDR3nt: TGCAGTGCTCGAAGGGGGGACCTCAATCAGCCCCAGCATTTT

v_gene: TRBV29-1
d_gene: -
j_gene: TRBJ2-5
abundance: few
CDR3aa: CSAQAAARGTQYF
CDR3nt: TGCAGCGCCCAAGCCGCAGCTCGGGGGACCCAGTACTTC

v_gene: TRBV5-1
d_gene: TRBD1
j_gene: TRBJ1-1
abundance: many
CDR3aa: CASSLAGTANTEAFF
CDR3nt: TGCGCCAGCAGCTTGGCCGGGACAGCGAACACTGAAGCTTTCTTT

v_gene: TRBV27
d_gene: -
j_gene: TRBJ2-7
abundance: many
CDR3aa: CASRTSREQYF
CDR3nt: TGTGCCAGCAGGACTAGTCGCGAGCAGTACTTC

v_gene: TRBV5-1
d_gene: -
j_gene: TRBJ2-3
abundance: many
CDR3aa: CASSLEGGTYTDTQYF
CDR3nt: TGCGCCAGCAGCTTGGAGGGCGGAACATACACAGATACGCAGTATTTT

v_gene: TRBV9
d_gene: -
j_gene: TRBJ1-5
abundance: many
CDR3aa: CASSVDPYSNQPQHF
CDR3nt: TGTGCCAGCAGCGTAGATCCCTATAGCAATCAGCCCCAGCATTTT

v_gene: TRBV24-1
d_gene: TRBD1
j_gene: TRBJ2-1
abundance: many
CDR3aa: CATSEPGTGEQFF
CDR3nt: TGTGCCACCAGTGAGCCCGGGACAGGGGAGCAGTTCTTC

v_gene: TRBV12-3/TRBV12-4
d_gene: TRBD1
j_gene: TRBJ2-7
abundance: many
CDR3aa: CASLMGGTGVTYEQYF
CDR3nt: TGTGCCAGCCTTATGGGTGGGACAGGGGTAACCTACGAGCAGTACTTC

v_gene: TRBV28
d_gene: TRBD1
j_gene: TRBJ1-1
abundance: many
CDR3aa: CASRRLGQGNTEAFF
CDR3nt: TGTGCCAGCAGACGTCTTGGACAGGGGAACACTGAAGCTTTCTTT

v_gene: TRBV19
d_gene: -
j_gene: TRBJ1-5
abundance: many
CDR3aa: CASNGQPQHF
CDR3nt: TGTGCCAGTAATGGTCAGCCCCAGCATTTT

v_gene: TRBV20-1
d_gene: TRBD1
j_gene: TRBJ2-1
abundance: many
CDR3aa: CSARRNRGILSYNEQFF
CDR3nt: TGCAGTGCTAGGAGAAACAGGGGAATCCTCTCCTACAATGAGCAGTTCTTC

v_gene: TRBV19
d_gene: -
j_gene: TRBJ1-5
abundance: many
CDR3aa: CASSSLGDGPNQPQHF
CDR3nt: TGTGCCAGTAGTAGCCTCGGGGACGGCCCCAATCAGCCCCAGCATTTT

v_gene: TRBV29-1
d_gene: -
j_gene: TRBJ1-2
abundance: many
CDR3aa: CSVDWGAGEANYGYTF
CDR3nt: TGCAGCGTTGATTGGGGGGCCGGGGAAGCCAACTATGGCTACACCTTC

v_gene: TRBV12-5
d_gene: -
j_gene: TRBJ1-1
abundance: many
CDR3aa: CASGPYRNTEAFF
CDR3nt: TGTGCTAGTGGTCCCTACAGGAACACTGAAGCTTTCTTT

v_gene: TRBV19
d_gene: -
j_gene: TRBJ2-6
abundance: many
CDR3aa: CASRRGGSSGANVLTF
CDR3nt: TGTGCCAGTAGGAGAGGGGGTTCCTCTGGGGCCAACGTCCTGACTTTC

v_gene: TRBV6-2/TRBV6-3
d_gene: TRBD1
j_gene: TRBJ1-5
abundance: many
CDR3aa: CASSRQGGNQPQHF
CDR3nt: TGTGCCAGCAGTAGACAGGGAGGCAATCAGCCCCAGCATTTT

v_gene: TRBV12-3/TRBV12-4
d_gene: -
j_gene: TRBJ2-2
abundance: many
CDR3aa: CASSPPNRVETGELFF
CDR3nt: TGTGCCAGCAGTCCCCCAAACAGGGTTGAGACCGGGGAGCTGTTTTTT

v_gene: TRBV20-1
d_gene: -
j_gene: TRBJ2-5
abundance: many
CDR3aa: CSARDTSWDIGGETQYF
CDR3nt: TGCAGTGCTAGAGACACCTCCTGGGACATCGGGGGAGAGACCCAGTACTTC

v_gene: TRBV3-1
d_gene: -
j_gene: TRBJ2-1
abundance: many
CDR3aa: CASSRQVNNEQFF
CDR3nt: TGTGCCAGCAGCCGACAGGTTAACAATGAGCAGTTCTTC

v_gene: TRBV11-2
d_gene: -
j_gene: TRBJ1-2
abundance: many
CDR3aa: CASSSLWRGAYGYTF
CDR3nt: TGTGCCAGCAGCTCGCTCTGGCGAGGCGCCTATGGCTACACCTTC

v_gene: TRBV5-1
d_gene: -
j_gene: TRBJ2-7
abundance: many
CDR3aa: CASSLAGLYEQYF
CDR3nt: TGCGCCAGCAGCTTGGCCGGGTTGTACGAGCAGTACTTC

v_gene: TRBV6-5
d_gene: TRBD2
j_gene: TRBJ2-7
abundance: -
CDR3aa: CASSPGTSGRSEQYF
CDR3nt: TGTGCCAGCAGTCCAGGGACTAGCGGGAGGAGCGAGCAGTACTTC

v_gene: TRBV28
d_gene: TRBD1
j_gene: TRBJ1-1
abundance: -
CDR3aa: CASSSPRQGGHTEAFF
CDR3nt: TGTGCCAGCAGTTCCCCCAGACAGGGCGGCCACACTGAAGCTTTCTTT

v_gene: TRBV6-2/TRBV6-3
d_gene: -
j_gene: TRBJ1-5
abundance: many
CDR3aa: CASSPGAAHQPQHF
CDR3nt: TGTGCCAGCAGCCCGGGGGCAGCGCATCAGCCCCAGCATTTT

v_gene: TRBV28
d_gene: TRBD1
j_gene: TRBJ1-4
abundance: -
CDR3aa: CASSPWTGGKLFF
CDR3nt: TGTGCCAGCAGCCCTTGGACAGGCGGAAAACTGTTTTTT

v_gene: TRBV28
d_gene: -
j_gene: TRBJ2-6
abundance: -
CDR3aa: CASSGEGSGANVLTF
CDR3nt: TGTGCCAGCAGCGGTGAAGGGTCTGGGGCCAACGTCCTGACTTTC

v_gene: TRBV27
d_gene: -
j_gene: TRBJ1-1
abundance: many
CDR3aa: CASSLRRENTEAFF
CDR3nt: TGTGCCAGCAGTTTAAGGCGGGAGAACACTGAAGCTTTCTTT

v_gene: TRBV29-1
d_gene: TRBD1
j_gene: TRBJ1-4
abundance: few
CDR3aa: CSVTPGQGKEKLFF
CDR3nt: TGCAGCGTTACCCCGGGACAGGGGAAAGAAAAACTGTTTTTT